Listed here are 21 T cell receptor beta chains from one sample, sequenced in a study of blood T cell repertoires in COVID-19. Only in-frame clones appear in the TCRdb table, and some are missing; sequencing was by immunoSEQ multiplex PCR. The sample lists under 300,000 clones, about 83% occurring once. The sequenced sample consisted of peripheral blood. These TCRs come from a human donor in a cohort sampled during active COVID-19.

This clone came up a few times. The chain employs TRBV4-1 and TRBJ1-2; tentative D call: TRBD1 (5 bases). Germline V gene data show CDR1 as MGHRA and CDR2 as YSYEKL. V was cut by 1 base and J by 7 bases, with 10 bases left in between. The CDR3 totals 13 residues. CDR3 nucleotides: TGCGCCAGCAGCCAAGTACAGGACGGTGGCTACACCTTC. Protein sequence: CASSQVQDGGYTF.

The rearrangement links TRBV27 to TRBJ2-3; 10 nucleotides align to TRBD2. CDR3 length: 15 amino acids. The junction had 5 bases not matched to a gene; V was cut back by 6 bases and J by 2 bases. Germline lookup yields CDR1 MNHEY and CDR2 SMNVEV (reference sequence). The CDR3 protein is CASRILAGPTDTQYF. CDR3 nucleotide sequence: TGTGCCAGCAGGATACTAGCGGGACCCACAGATACGCAGTATTTT.

This rearrangement joins TRBV27 to TRBJ2-5, with 8 bases lining up with TRBD2. The CDR3 totals 16 residues. The trim removed 5 bases at V and 5 bases at J, leaving 13 bases unmatched. CDR1 and CDR2 (germline): MNHEY, SMNVEV (reference sequence). CDR3 nucleotide sequence: TGTGCCAGCAGTGTCTTTAGCGGGGCGGGTCGCGAGACCCAGTACTTC. Translated: CASSVFSGAGRETQYF.

This chain connects TRBV7-2 to TRBJ2-1, with D perhaps TRBD2 (6 bases). CDR3 length: 12 amino acids. The germline V and J ends were trimmed by 4 bases and 7 bases, with 8 bases remaining between them. Per the germline V gene, CDR1 is SGHTA and CDR2 is FQGNSA. As DNA, the CDR3 is TGTGCCAGCAGCTCGACTAGAAATGAGCAGTTCTTC. As protein: CASSSTRNEQFF.

A word on this clone: Other DNA sequences in the same sample also yield this CDR3. This sequence joins TRBV5-1 and TRBJ2-5; D remains ambiguous. The germline gives CDR1 SGHRS, CDR2 YFSETQ. This CDR3 contains 11 residues. Trimming took 2 bases from V and 5 from J, leaving 4 bases between them. This chain's CDR3 is CASSFQETQYF. The CDR3 bases are TGCGCCAGCAGCTTCCAGGAGACCCAGTACTTC.

This clone was recorded only once. CDR3 DNA: TGTGCCAGCAGCTTAGCGGGGGGGAACACTGAAGCTTTCTTT. As protein: CASSLAGGNTEAFF. The rearrangement links TRBV11-2 to TRBJ1-1; possible D gene TRBD1, 5 bases. V lost 1 base and J lost 1, with 7 bases in between. The length of the CDR3 is 14 residues. Per germline, CDR1 SGHAT and CDR2 FQNNGV.

The genes are TRBV7-9 and TRBJ2-7; D might be TRBD1 (6 bases). Germline CDR1 reads SEHNR; CDR2 reads FQNEAQ (reference sequence). The length of the CDR3 is 14 residues. Deletions cut 8 bases from V and 0 bases from J, with 14 bases between. CDR3 protein: CASAPDRDSYEQYF. In nucleotides, the CDR3 is TGTGCCAGCGCCCCGGACAGAGACTCCTACGAGCAGTACTTC. Looking up the rest from reference TRBV7-9 and TRBJ2-7 gives the full variable domain: DTGVSQNPRHKITKRGQNVTFRCDPISEHNRLYWYRQTLGQGPEFLTYFQNEAQLEKSRLLSDRFSAERPKGSFSTLEIQRTEQGDSAMYLCASAPDRDSYEQYFGPGTRLTVT.

This rearrangement joins TRBV7-9 to TRBJ2-1; TRBD2 is a possible D gene (5 bases). The length of the CDR3 is 18 residues. Deletions cut 5 bases from V and 0 bases from J, with 20 bases between. Germline values: CDR1 SEHNR, CDR2 FQNEAQ (reference sequence). The CDR3 region is CASSLGSPAASSYNEQFF. The CDR3 DNA sequence: TGTGCCAGCAGCCTTGGGAGTCCTGCGGCGAGCTCCTACAATGAGCAGTTCTTC.

The rearrangement uses TRBV12-3 or TRBV12-4 and TRBJ2-5, with D possibly TRBD1 on 5 matching bases. The V and J ends lost 0 bases and 4 bases respectively, with 6 bases between them. The CDR3 loop spans 13 amino acids. The CDR3 loop reads CASSLAGVETQYF. CDR3 nucleotide sequence: TGTGCCAGCAGTTTAGCAGGGGTAGAGACCCAGTACTTC.

This clone is a singleton in its sample. The rearrangement uses TRBV9 and TRBJ1-1, with 9 bases fitting TRBD1. The CDR3 consists of 16 residues. The V gene's germline CDR1 is SGDLS and CDR2 YYNGEE. The junction had 8 bases not matched to a gene; V was cut back by 4 bases and J by 1 base. The CDR3 DNA is TGTGCCAGCAGCCCCTCACAGGGGGCGACGAACACTGAAGCTTTCTTT. Protein product: CASSPSQGATNTEAFF.

The chain recombines TRBV12-3 or TRBV12-4 with TRBJ2-5, with D possibly being TRBD2 (5 bases). The CDR3 consists of 12 residues. Trimming took 3 bases from V and 5 from J, leaving 7 bases between them. In DNA form, the CDR3 reads TGTGCCAGCAGTTTGTCGGGGGAGACCCAGTACTTC. Protein: CASSLSGETQYF.

This sequence joins TRBV28 and TRBJ2-7; D perhaps matches TRBD1 (5 bases). Looked up from germline, CDR1 is MDHEN and CDR2 is SYDVKM. The CDR3 covers 16 residues. Trimming shortened V by 5 bases and J by 4 bases, and 21 bases separated the two germline ends. Written as DNA, the CDR3 is TGTGCCAGCAGTCCCGAACGGGCAGGGAAAGGGTACGAGCAGTACTTC. Translated, it gives CASSPERAGKGYEQYF.

The chain carries TRBV5-1 and TRBJ2-5; 9 bases align to TRBD2. CDR1 is SGHRS and CDR2 is YFSETQ in the germline V gene. There are 16 residues in the CDR3. V dropped 0 bases and J dropped 1; count of bases not matched to a gene: 4. The CDR3 DNA follows: TGCGCCAGCAGCTTGGATGGTAGCGGGAGCCAAGAGACCCAGTACTTC. It codes for CASSLDGSGSQETQYF.

The CDR3 here is CASVRSGGRQETQYF. In nucleotides, the CDR3 is TGCGCCAGCGTACGCTCGGGGGGCCGGCAAGAGACCCAGTACTTC. J is TRBJ2-5 and V is TRBV5-1, with D possibly TRBD2 on 7 matching bases. The V end lost 7 bases, the J end lost 2 bases, and 18 bases lay between the germline ends. The CDR3 has 15 amino acids. The germline V gene has CDR1 SGHRS and CDR2 YFSETQ.

The chain combines TRBV6-6 with TRBJ1-1, with TRBD1 as a possible D gene (6 bases). Trimming took off 5 bases at V and 4 bases at J, with 23 bases between the two ends. The germline CDR1 and CDR2 sequences are MNHNY and SVGAGI (reference sequence). The CDR3 has 17 amino acids. CDR3 sequence (DNA): TGTGCCAGCAGTCGGAATTCAAAGTTCAGGGGAACCACTGAAGCTTTCTTT. It translates to CASSRNSKFRGTTEAFF.

J is TRBJ2-2 and V is TRBV24-1; D gene uncertain. The CDR3 has 14 amino acids. V lost 5 bases, J lost 0 bases, and 6 bases lay in between. Germline V gives CDR1 KGHDR, CDR2 SFDVKD. Here the CDR3 DNA reads TGTGCCACCAGTGCTGTATCGAACACCGGGGAGCTGTTTTTT. Its protein is CATSAVSNTGELFF.

CDR3 residues: CSVRAGTSGQSSYNEQFF. The CDR3 nucleotides are TGCAGCGTGAGGGCCGGGACTAGCGGGCAGAGCTCCTACAATGAGCAGTTCTTC. The chain carries TRBV29-1 and TRBJ2-1, with 12 bases that match TRBD2. The V segment lost 6 bases and the J segment 0 bases; nucleotides outside the gene matches: 12. From germline, CDR1 is SQVTM and CDR2 ANQGSEA. This CDR3 is 18 amino acids long.

This chain connects TRBV6-5 to TRBJ1-1, with a possible D match to TRBD1 (6 bases). The germline V gene encodes CDR1 MNHEY and CDR2 SVGAGI. Trimming removed 10 bases at V and 0 bases at J, with 15 bases between. The CDR3 sequence is 14 residues long. CDR3 coding DNA: TGTGCCACCTACAGGGCCAGTATGAACACTGAAGCTTTCTTT. This gives the protein CATYRASMNTEAFF.

The chain employs TRBV6-4 and TRBJ2-7; 14 bases map to TRBD2. Germline V lookup: CDR1 MRHNA, CDR2 SNTAGT. The CDR3 is made up of 19 amino acids. With V trimmed by 3 bases and J by 2 bases, 12 bases remained unmatched. The CDR3 region is CASSDHERTSGGRTYEQYF. The CDR3 DNA follows: TGTGCCAGCAGTGATCATGAAAGGACTAGCGGGGGGCGGACCTACGAGCAGTACTTC.

The CDR3 region is CSVEVDRVAIEQFF. The CDR3 DNA follows: TGCAGCGTTGAGGTCGACAGGGTAGCGATTGAGCAGTTCTTC. The rearrangement links TRBV29-1 to TRBJ2-1; TRBD1 aligns across 7 bases. Germline loops: CDR1 SQVTM, CDR2 ANQGSEA. V was pared by 3 bases and J by 9 bases, with 11 bases of the junction left unmatched. The length of the CDR3 is 14 residues.

The chain links TRBV5-1 to TRBJ1-3; 7 bases match TRBD1. The CDR3 is 16 amino acids. From germline, CDR1 is SGHRS and CDR2 YFSETQ. V lost 0 bases and J lost 0; bases outside the gene matches: 3. This chain's CDR3 is CASSLAGTVSGNTIYF. The CDR3 region has the DNA TGCGCCAGCAGCTTGGCGGGGACAGTCTCTGGAAACACCATATATTTT.